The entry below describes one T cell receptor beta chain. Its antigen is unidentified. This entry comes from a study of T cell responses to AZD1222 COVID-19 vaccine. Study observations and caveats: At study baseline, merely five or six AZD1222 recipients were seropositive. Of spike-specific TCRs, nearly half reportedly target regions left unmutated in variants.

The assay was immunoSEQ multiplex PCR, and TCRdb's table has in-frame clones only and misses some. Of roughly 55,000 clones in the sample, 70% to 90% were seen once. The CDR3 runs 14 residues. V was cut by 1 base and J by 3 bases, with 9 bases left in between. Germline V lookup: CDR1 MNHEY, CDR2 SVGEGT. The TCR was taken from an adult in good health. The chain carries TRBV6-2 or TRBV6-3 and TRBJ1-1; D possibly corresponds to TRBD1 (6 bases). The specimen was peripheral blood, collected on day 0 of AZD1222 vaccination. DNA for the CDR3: TGTGCCAGCAGTTACTTGGGGGCGGACACTGAAGCTTTCTTT. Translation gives CASSYLGADTEAFF.